This T cell receptor beta chain was observed in a study of breast tumors, draining lymph nodes, adjacent tissues. Axillary draining lymph nodes of breast cancer patients supplied the node samples. MiXCR, applied by TCRdb to the multiplex PCR reads, yields one record per CDR3 protein. The sample lists fewer than 300,000 distinct CDR3 sequences, less than 40% occurring once. This clonotype was seen repeatedly, ten times or more. Material: axillary lymph node tissue. The clonotype comes from a female donor with breast cancer. Some clones in this sample may be carry-over from other donors' samples.

The CDR3 region is CASGPTGDGNSPLHF. The CDR3 nucleotides read TGTGCCAGCGGGCCAACAGGGGATGGTAATTCACCCCTCCACTTT. V usage is TRBV27 and J usage is TRBJ1-6; 7 positions agree with TRBD1. Germline V gene lookup returns CDR1 MNHEY and CDR2 SMNVEV (reference sequence). V lost 8 bases and J lost 6; bases outside the gene matches: 10. The CDR3 length is 15 residues.